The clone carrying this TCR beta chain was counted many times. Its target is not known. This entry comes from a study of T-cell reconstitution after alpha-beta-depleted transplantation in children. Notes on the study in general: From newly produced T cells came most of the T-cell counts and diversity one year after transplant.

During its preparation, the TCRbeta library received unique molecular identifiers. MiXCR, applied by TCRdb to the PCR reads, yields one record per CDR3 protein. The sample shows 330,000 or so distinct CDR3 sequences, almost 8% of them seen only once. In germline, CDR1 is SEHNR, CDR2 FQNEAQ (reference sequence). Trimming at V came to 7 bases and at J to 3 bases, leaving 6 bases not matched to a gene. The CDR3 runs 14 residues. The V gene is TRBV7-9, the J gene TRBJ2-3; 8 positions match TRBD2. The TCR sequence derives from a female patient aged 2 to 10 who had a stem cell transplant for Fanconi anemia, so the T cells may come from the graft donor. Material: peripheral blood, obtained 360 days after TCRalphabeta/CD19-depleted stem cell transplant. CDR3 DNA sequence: TGTGCCAGCATAATAACGGGAGGGACAGATACGCAGTATTTT. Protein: CASIITGGTDTQYF.